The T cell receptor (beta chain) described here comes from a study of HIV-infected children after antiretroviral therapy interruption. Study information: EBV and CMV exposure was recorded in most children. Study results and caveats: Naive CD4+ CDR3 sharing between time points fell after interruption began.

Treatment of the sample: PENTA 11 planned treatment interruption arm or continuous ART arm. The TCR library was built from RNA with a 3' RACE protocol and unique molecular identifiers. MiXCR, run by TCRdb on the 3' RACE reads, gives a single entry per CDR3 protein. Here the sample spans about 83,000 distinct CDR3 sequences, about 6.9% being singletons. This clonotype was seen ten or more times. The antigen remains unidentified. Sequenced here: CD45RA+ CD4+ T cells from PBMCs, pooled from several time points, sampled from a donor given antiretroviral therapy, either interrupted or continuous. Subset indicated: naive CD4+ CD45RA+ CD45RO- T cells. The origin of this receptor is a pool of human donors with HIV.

CDR3 in amino acids: CSVAAVVGTVADRYGYTF. Written as DNA, the CDR3 is TGCAGCGTCGCCGCGGTGGTGGGGACGGTGGCGGATCGCTATGGCTACACCTTC. This chain links TRBV29-1 with TRBJ1-2, with D possibly TRBD1 on 5 matching bases. Germline values: CDR1 SQVTM, CDR2 ANQGSEA. The ends were cut back, 6 bases at V and 4 bases at J, with 30 bases in the middle. The CDR3 is 18 amino acids.